The source of this TCR beta chain is a study of T cell clonality in common variable immunodeficiency. This clone was counted ten times or more. Repertoires were generated with immunoSEQ multiplex PCR, while TCRdb's copy carries only in-frame clones and drops some. The sample has tens of thousands of clones, none seen only once. This receptor was taken from a person between 18 and 75 years old in good health. The sequencing sample was made of peripheral blood mononuclear cells.

CDR3 amino acids: CATLRTVQDEKLFF. CDR3 bases read: TGTGCCACCCTACGGACAGTTCAAGATGAAAAA. This chain uses TRBV19 with TRBJ1-4; D perhaps matches TRBD1 (6 bases). The missing CDR3 end, 3 residues past where the read stops, is filled in from the germline J gene. The CDR3 covers 14 residues. Germline loops: CDR1 LNHDA, CDR2 SQIVND (reference sequence). V was pared by 10 bases and J by 6 bases, with 18 bases between.